One and the same sample provided the 13 T cell receptor beta chains below, sequenced in a study of cytomegalovirus exposure and HLA in healthy donors. It was with 60 Vbeta and 13 Jbeta primers that the PCR ran. TCRdb's table, derived via immunoSEQ multiplex PCR, lists solely in-frame clones and lacks some. Of about 160,000 clones in the sample, roughly 80% were seen once. Sequenced input: PBMCs. The receptor set was obtained from a man in his fifties in good health and CMV-seropositive.

The genes are TRBV29-1 and TRBJ1-1; the match to TRBD1 covers 8 bases. The CDR3 spans 14 residues. With V trimmed by 4 bases and J by 9 bases, 13 bases remained unmatched. CDR1 and CDR2 (germline): SQVTM, ANQGSEA. CDR3 coding DNA: TGCAGCGTTGGAAAGTTTGGACAGGGCCCCCAAGCTTTCTTT. This sequence encodes CSVGKFGQGPQAFF.

This rearrangement joins TRBV6-1 to TRBJ1-1, with 7 nucleotides matching TRBD1. CDR3 length: 13 amino acids. Germline trimming cut 11 bases from V and 5 bases from J; bases unmatched to any gene: 11. Germline V gene sequence: CDR1 MNHNS, CDR2 SASEGT. The CDR3 DNA reads TGTGCCTCCCTGCGGAGGGGGCGTACTGAAGCTTTCTTT. Its translation: CASLRRGRTEAFF.

This chain joins TRBV5-4 and TRBJ2-5; D is possibly TRBD2 (6 bases). V gave up 3 bases and J gave up 3 bases, with 9 bases separating them. The CDR3 runs to 13 residues. The germline CDR1 and CDR2 sequences are SGHNT and YYREEE (reference sequence). CDR3 DNA sequence: TGTGCCAGCAGCTCTAGACTAGAAGAGACCCAGTACTTC. Translation gives CASSSRLEETQYF.

The V gene is TRBV5-1, the J gene TRBJ2-1; D is undetermined. Looked up from germline, CDR1 is SGHRS and CDR2 is YFSETQ. The CDR3 has 12 residues. Trimming pared 0 bases from V and 8 bases from J, leaving 6 bases between. CDR3 sequence reads: CASSLVRDEQFF. DNA of the CDR3: TGCGCCAGCAGCTTGGTACGGGATGAGCAGTTCTTC.

This chain connects TRBV6-1 to TRBJ2-5; 10 bases align to TRBD2. J lost 2 bases, V lost 9 bases, and 6 bases had no gene match. Germline CDR1 and CDR2: MNHNS and SASEGT. This CDR3 is built from 14 residues. CDR3 sequence: CASRTSGTQETQYF. CDR3 sequence (DNA): TGTGCCAGTCGGACTAGCGGAACTCAAGAGACCCAGTACTTC.

This clone was detected a few times. The CDR3 loop is CASSSRPTGLYEQYF. The CDR3 DNA reads as TGTGCCAGCAGTTCTCGCCCGACAGGGTTGTACGAGCAGTACTTC. The V and J genes are TRBV27 and TRBJ2-7; TRBD1 matches at 7 bases. This CDR3 has 15 amino acids. The trim removed 4 bases at V and 4 bases at J, leaving 10 bases unmatched. CDR1 is MNHEY and CDR2 is SMNVEV in the germline V gene (reference sequence).

The chain has TRBV19 and TRBJ1-1; maybe TRBD1 (5 bases). The V end lost 3 bases, the J end lost 7 bases, and 21 bases lay between the germline ends. CDR3 length equals 16 residues. Germline-derived CDR1 and CDR2 are LNHDA and SQIVND (reference sequence). The CDR3 sequence is CASSITGAGGGSEAFF. The DNA for the CDR3 is TGTGCCAGTAGTATCACCGGGGCCGGGGGGGGAAGTGAAGCTTTCTTT.

The chain joins TRBV11-2 to TRBJ1-5, with a tentative D call TRBD1 (5 bases). CDR1 is SGHAT, CDR2 FQNNGV, per germline. V was cut by 5 bases and J by 7 bases, with 12 bases left in between. CDR3 size: 13 residues. CDR3 DNA: TGTGCCAGCAGCCTTGGCAGGGAACAGCCCCAGCATTTT. It specifies CASSLGREQPQHF.

This clone was recorded once. The chain recombines TRBV30 with TRBJ1-2; D not resolved. The CDR3 has 13 residues. V lost 2 bases to trimming and J lost 8 bases, with 15 bases between them. Looked up from germline, CDR1 is GTSNPN and CDR2 is SVGIG (reference sequence). The CDR3 is CAWSFGSTAGYTF. The CDR3 DNA reads TGTGCCTGGAGTTTCGGGTCCACGGCAGGCTACACCTTC.

The chain carries TRBV6-5 and TRBJ2-3; a weak D match, TRBD1 (5 bases). Germline CDR1 MNHEY, CDR2 SVGAGI. The germline V and J ends were trimmed by 2 bases and 9 bases, with 12 bases remaining between them. The CDR3 has 13 residues. CDR3 sequence reads: CASSYMGRETQYF. The CDR3 nucleotides read TGTGCCAGCAGTTACATGGGGCGCGAGACGCAGTATTTT.

V gene TRBV2 combines with J gene TRBJ2-3; 12 bases map to TRBD2. The CDR3 totals 13 residues. The germline gives CDR1 SNHLY, CDR2 FYNNEI. Unmatched junction bases numbered 4, after V lost 11 bases and J lost 4 bases. The CDR3 loop is CAASSGGADTQYF. The CDR3 coding sequence is TGTGCCGCCTCTAGCGGGGGGGCAGATACGCAGTATTTT.

The chain joins TRBV2 to TRBJ2-1, with 13 bases aligning to TRBD2. Losses at the gene ends were 5 bases for V and 7 bases for J; bases not matched to a gene: 5. The CDR3 loop spans 15 amino acids. The germline gives CDR1 SNHLY, CDR2 FYNNEI. CDR3 protein: CASSRWTSGRNEQFF. The CDR3, as DNA: TGTGCCAGCAGTCGTTGGACTAGCGGGAGAAATGAGCAGTTCTTC.

V usage is TRBV28 and J usage is TRBJ1-3, with 8 bases matching TRBD1. The CDR3 totals 16 residues. Trimming removed 2 bases from V and 1 base from J; junction bases left unmatched: 4. Germline V lookup: CDR1 MDHEN, CDR2 SYDVKM. CDR3 sequence reads: CASSLRTGYSGNTIYF. Written as DNA, the CDR3 is TGTGCCAGCAGTTTACGGACAGGGTATTCTGGAAACACCATATATTTT.